One sample yielded the 30 T cell receptor beta chains listed below, sequenced in a study of T cells in Graves' hyperthyroidism and ophthalmopathy. The investigators amplified TCR beta CDR3 regions from RNA transcripts. Carried out on the TCR CDR3, a first-round RT-PCR used the HTBI primer set. TCRdb passed the multiplex PCR reads through MiXCR, listing each CDR3 protein once. The data show roughly 570,000 distinct CDR3 sequences, 15% to 19% seen once. Source material: blood. These receptors all come from a woman in her 30s with Graves' hyperthyroidism.

As to this clonotype: A single base separates this from a much larger clone, so it may be a read error. The V and J genes are TRBV7-9 and TRBJ1-1, with D possibly TRBD1 on 5 matching bases. Looked up from germline, CDR1 is SEHNR and CDR2 is FQNEAQ (reference sequence). The CDR3 runs 14 residues. The CDR3: CASSLFRVATEALF. CDR3 DNA sequence: TGTGCCAGCAGCTTATTCAGGGTTGCAACTGAAGCTCTCTTT.

This clonotype was observed at least ten times. The chain is built from TRBV7-2 and TRBJ1-6, with D perhaps TRBD1 (6 bases). Germline V CDR1 and CDR2: SGHTA, FQGNSA. The ends were cut back, 1 base at V and 10 bases at J, with 14 bases in the middle. The CDR3 contains 15 residues. This CDR3 is CASSLGGGLRSPLHF. CDR3 nucleotides: TGTGCCAGCAGCTTAGGGGGGGGGCTTCGGTCACCCCTCCACTTT.

The chain links TRBV13 to TRBJ1-4, with 9 bases aligning to TRBD1. The germline V gene has CDR1 PRHDT and CDR2 FYEKMQ (reference sequence). Unmatched junction bases numbered 2, after V lost 4 bases and J lost 2 bases. The CDR3 is made up of 15 amino acids. The CDR3 nucleotides are TGTGCCAGCAGCTGGACAGGGGTTACTAATGAAAAACTGTTTTTT. Protein product: CASSWTGVTNEKLFF.

This chain connects TRBV14 to TRBJ2-5; 8 bases agree with TRBD2. Germline CDR1 SGHDN, CDR2 FVKESK. This CDR3 is built from 16 residues. J was trimmed by 4 bases and V by 3 bases; bases with no gene match: 10. The CDR3: CASSQGGLAIGETQYF. CDR3 nucleotides: TGTGCCAGCAGCCAGGGTGGACTAGCCATAGGAGAGACCCAGTACTTC.

This clonotype was counted many times. DNA for the CDR3: TGTGCCTGGAGTGTACGCGAGGCACTCCCAGCTTTCTTT. Translation: CAWSVREALPAFF. This chain uses TRBV30 with TRBJ1-1, with no clear D. V lost 0 bases and J 10 bases, leaving 15 bases between the germline ends. There are 13 residues in the CDR3. Germline V gene data show CDR1 as GTSNPN and CDR2 as SVGIG (reference sequence).

This clonotype was recorded many times. This chain connects TRBV20-1 to TRBJ2-7, with a possible D match to TRBD2 (6 bases). Trimming cost V 3 bases and J 0 bases, with 18 bases left between them. The germline gives CDR1 DFQATT, CDR2 SNEGSKA (reference sequence). The CDR3 totals 16 residues. This CDR3 reads CSARGTGGRGSYEQYF. The CDR3 DNA reads as TGCAGTGCTAGGGGAACCGGGGGTAGGGGCTCCTACGAGCAGTACTTC.

The CDR3 region is CASSPGDRGWTGELFF. The DNA of the CDR3 is TGCGCCAGCAGCCCGGGAGACAGGGGGTGGACCGGGGAGCTGTTTTTT. The chain joins TRBV5-1 to TRBJ2-2; the match to TRBD1 covers 9 bases. This CDR3 region has 16 residues. The V and J ends lost 4 bases and 5 bases, in that order; junction bases with no gene match: 9. The germline V gene encodes CDR1 SGHRS and CDR2 YFSETQ.

This clonotype was detected ten times or more. V usage is TRBV2 and J usage is TRBJ2-1, with 9 bases matching TRBD2. The CDR3 contains 16 residues. The V gene end was trimmed by 2 bases and the J gene end by 7 bases; junction bases not matched to a gene: 9. Germline values: CDR1 SNHLY, CDR2 FYNNEI. The CDR3 is CASSEFAGGSRNEQFF. The CDR3 region has the DNA TGTGCCAGCAGTGAATTTGCGGGAGGGTCTAGAAATGAGCAGTTCTTC.

V usage is TRBV19 and J usage is TRBJ2-7; 8 bases are shared with TRBD1. This CDR3 comprises 16 residues. J was trimmed by 3 bases and V by 4 bases; bases with no gene match: 11. Germline values: CDR1 LNHDA, CDR2 SQIVND (reference sequence). CDR3: CASSRTGNLDNYEQYF. The CDR3 DNA sequence: TGTGCCAGTAGTAGGACAGGGAATCTGGACAACTACGAGCAGTACTTC.

The V call is TRBV28, the J call TRBJ1-1; TRBD1 agrees at 9 bases. The V and J ends lost 5 bases and 5 bases, in that order; junction bases with no gene match: 15. There are 17 residues in the CDR3. Looked up from germline, CDR1 is MDHEN and CDR2 is SYDVKM. The CDR3 DNA follows: TGTGCCAGCAGTCGGCCACAGGGGGCGGTTTTTGGGACTGAAGCTTTCTTT. Translation: CASSRPQGAVFGTEAFF.

The V and J genes are TRBV20-1 and TRBJ2-7; 9 nucleotides line up with TRBD2. V was pared by 5 bases and J by 5 bases, with 16 bases of the junction left unmatched. The CDR3 is 16 amino acids. Per the germline V gene, CDR1 is DFQATT and CDR2 is SNEGSKA (reference sequence). CDR3 nucleotide sequence: TGCAGTGCTTTTCCGGGCGGGAGGGCCGATAACAACGAGCAGTACTTC. Protein: CSAFPGGRADNNEQYF.

This clonotype was seen at least ten times. The rearrangement joins TRBV7-9 to TRBJ1-2, with a weak D call TRBD1 (6 bases). Trimming left V 4 bases short and J 3 bases short, with 21 bases between. Germline CDR1 is SEHNR and CDR2 is FQNEAQ (reference sequence). The CDR3 extends over 17 amino acids. CDR3: CASSSTPRGIADYGYTF. The CDR3 region has the DNA TGTGCCAGCAGCTCAACGCCTAGGGGGATAGCGGACTATGGCTACACCTTC. The full variable domain, completed using reference TRBV7-9 and TRBJ1-2, is DTGVSQNPRHKITKRGQNVTFRCDPISEHNRLYWYRQTLGQGPEFLTYFQNEAQLEKSRLLSDRFSAERPKGSFSTLEIQRTEQGDSAMYLCASSSTPRGIADYGYTFGSGTRLTVV.

This clonotype showed up many times. V usage is TRBV28 and J usage is TRBJ2-1, with TRBD2 identical over 14 bases. The CDR3 spans 18 residues. The germline gives CDR1 MDHEN, CDR2 SYDVKM. V gave up 2 bases and J gave up 10 bases; unmatched junction bases: 13. The CDR3 nucleotides are TGTGCCAGCAGTTTAAGGGGACTAGCGGGAGTTAAGGCGAACGAGCAGTTCTTC. Its protein product is CASSLRGLAGVKANEQFF. The whole variable domain, remainder taken from reference TRBV28 and TRBJ2-1, is DVKVTQSSRYLVKRTGEKVFLECVQDMDHENMFWYRQDPGLGLRLIYFSYDVKMKEKGDIPEGYSVSREKKERFSLILESASTNQTSMYLCASSLRGLAGVKANEQFFGPGTRLTVL.

In its sample, this clonotype was seen a few times. This chain joins TRBV20-1 and TRBJ2-1; 8 positions match TRBD2. Trimming at V came to 0 bases and at J to 3 bases, leaving 7 bases not matched to a gene. Per germline, CDR1 DFQATT and CDR2 SNEGSKA (reference sequence). The CDR3 has 16 residues. The DNA for the CDR3 is TGCAGTGCTAGAGATCCCAACGGGAGGGACTACAATGAGCAGTTCTTC. Translating it yields CSARDPNGRDYNEQFF.

This clonotype has more than one count but fewer than ten. This sequence joins TRBV19 and TRBJ1-5; D possibly corresponds to TRBD1 (5 bases). Between the trimmed V and J ends, which lost 10 bases and 6 bases, there was a span of 16 bases. The CDR3 is 13 amino acids. Germline V gives CDR1 LNHDA, CDR2 SQIVND (reference sequence). In DNA, the CDR3 is TGTGCCACCACAGGAGCTTCCAGTCAGCCCCAGCATTTT. Its protein product is CATTGASSQPQHF. Combining the CDR3 with reference TRBV19 and TRBJ1-5 gives the whole variable domain DGGITQSPKYLFRKEGQNVTLSCEQNLNHDAMYWYRQDPGQGLRLIYYSQIVNDFQKGDIAEGYSVSREKKESFPLTVTSAQKNPTAFYLCATTGASSQPQHFGDGTRLSIL.

This clonotype came up many times. V gene TRBV27 combines with J gene TRBJ1-5; D perhaps matches TRBD1 (5 bases). Germline values: CDR1 MNHEY, CDR2 SMNVEV (reference sequence). With 3 bases removed from V and 0 bases from J, the gap between germline ends came to 18 bases. This CDR3 has 18 residues. As DNA, the CDR3 is TGTGCCAGCAGTTTTTCATCAGGTGGGGGTTTTAGCAATCAGCCCCAGCATTTT. Translation gives CASSFSSGGGFSNQPQHF.

Ten or more counts support this clonotype. The chain carries TRBV6-2 or TRBV6-3 and TRBJ2-3, with 14 bases identical to TRBD2. CDR3 length: 20 residues. Germline V gene sequence: CDR1 MNHEY, CDR2 SVGEGT. J was trimmed by 5 bases and V by 6 bases; bases with no gene match: 19. CDR3 nucleotide sequence: TGTGCCAGCAGCCTATCCAGACTAGCGGGAGGGCCATACTCCAGAGATACGCAGTATTTT. Amino acids: CASSLSRLAGGPYSRDTQYF.

This chain links TRBV7-9 with TRBJ1-5, with 10 bases identical to TRBD1. CDR3 size: 18 residues. Germline trimming cut 4 bases from V and 0 bases from J; bases unmatched to any gene: 9. Germline lookup yields CDR1 SEHNR and CDR2 FQNEAQ (reference sequence). CDR3 sequence (DNA): TGTGCCAGCAGCTCCGGGACAGGGGCTAAATATAGCAATCAGCCCCAGCATTTT. Its protein product is CASSSGTGAKYSNQPQHF.

This clonotype was recorded at least ten times. The chain carries TRBV3-1 and TRBJ2-1, with 7 bases matching TRBD2. The CDR3 contains 15 residues. Germline V CDR1 and CDR2: LGHDT, YNNKEL (reference sequence). J lost 1 base, V lost 0 bases, and 0 bases had no gene match. The DNA of the CDR3 is TGTGCCAGCAGCCAAGATAGCGGGTCCTACAATGAGCAGTTCTTC. Translation gives CASSQDSGSYNEQFF.

This clonotype was counted only a few times. The rearrangement joins TRBV30 to TRBJ2-7, with 10 nucleotides matching TRBD1. This CDR3 is 14 amino acids long. Unmatched junction bases numbered 5, after V lost 1 base and J lost 5 bases. Germline loops: CDR1 GTSNPN, CDR2 SVGIG (reference sequence). DNA for the CDR3: TGTGCCTGGAGTGCCGGGACAGGGGACCACGAGCAGTACTTC. Amino acid sequence: CAWSAGTGDHEQYF.

This clonotype has ten or more counts. V is TRBV9 and J is TRBJ2-1; tentative D call: TRBD2 (5 bases). The V and J ends lost 4 bases and 0 bases respectively, with 11 bases between them. Germline CDR1 and CDR2: SGDLS and YYNGEE. The CDR3 extends over 15 amino acids. The CDR3 loop reads CASSTAVNSYNEQFF. DNA for the CDR3: TGTGCCAGCAGCACAGCGGTTAACTCCTACAATGAGCAGTTCTTC.

V is TRBV7-2 and J is TRBJ2-2; possibly TRBD1 for D (5 bases). Germline V CDR1 and CDR2: SGHTA, FQGNSA. This CDR3 is built from 16 residues. The V end was cut by 5 bases, the J end by 4 bases, with 17 bases between. The CDR3 nucleotides are TGTGCCAGCAGCGGCCCGGTACAGCAGGGCACCGGGGAGCTGTTTTTT. Its protein is CASSGPVQQGTGELFF.

The table lists this clonotype with a few counts. This sequence joins TRBV28 and TRBJ1-2; the D is unclear. Germline V gives CDR1 MDHEN, CDR2 SYDVKM. The CDR3 loop spans 12 amino acids. The germline V and J ends were trimmed by 2 bases and 8 bases, with 9 bases remaining between them. CDR3 protein: CASSLGLGGYTF. CDR3 nucleotides: TGTGCCAGCAGTTTAGGGCTGGGGGGCTACACCTTC.

The gene calls are TRBV7-3 and TRBJ2-2; D possibly corresponds to TRBD2 (5 bases). V was clipped by 3 bases and J by 0 bases, with 8 bases between them. This CDR3 spans 15 amino acids. Germline CDR1 reads SGHTA; CDR2 reads FQGTGA. CDR3: CASSFSAANTGELFF. Here the CDR3 DNA reads TGTGCCAGCAGCTTCTCAGCGGCGAACACCGGGGAGCTGTTTTTT.

This clonotype was counted at least ten times. The chain carries TRBV12-3 or TRBV12-4 and TRBJ1-2; D gene uncertain. The CDR3 is made up of 14 amino acids. Trimming pared 7 bases from V and 7 bases from J, leaving 19 bases between. The CDR3 DNA is TGTGCCAGCACATTACGGGAGGGAGTTGGTGGCTACACCTTC. Its translation: CASTLREGVGGYTF.

At least ten counts were recorded for this clonotype. This rearrangement joins TRBV15 to TRBJ2-1; D may be TRBD1 (6 bases). Trimming cost V 5 bases and J 7 bases, with 15 bases left between them. The CDR3 is 14 residues long. Germline V gives CDR1 LNHNV, CDR2 YYDKDF (reference sequence). The CDR3 nucleotides are TGTGCCACCAGCCACGACAGGTTGAGAAATGAGCAGTTCTTC. This encodes CATSHDRLRNEQFF.

This clonotype was observed at least ten times. V is TRBV11-2 and J is TRBJ2-7, with 8 bases that match TRBD1. This CDR3 region has 14 residues. Losses at the gene ends were 4 bases for V and 3 bases for J; bases not matched to a gene: 5. From germline, CDR1 is SGHAT and CDR2 FQNNGV. The CDR3 here is CASSYWTGYYEQYF. CDR3 nucleotide sequence: TGTGCCAGCAGCTACTGGACAGGGTACTACGAGCAGTACTTC.

The table lists this clonotype with many counts. The chain employs TRBV7-9 and TRBJ2-7, with D hard to call. V was cut by 3 bases and J by 4 bases, with 7 bases left in between. Germline values: CDR1 SEHNR, CDR2 FQNEAQ (reference sequence). The CDR3 runs to 12 residues. In DNA, the CDR3 is TGTGCCAGCAGCTTTGGGGTTTACGAGCAGTACTTC. As protein: CASSFGVYEQYF.

This chain joins TRBV14 and TRBJ2-1; possible D gene TRBD2, 5 bases. Trimming shortened V by 0 bases and J by 0 bases, and 12 bases separated the two germline ends. Germline assignment: CDR1 SGHDN and CDR2 FVKESK. CDR3 length: 17 residues. In DNA form, the CDR3 reads TGTGCCAGCAGCCAAGAGGGTAGCGAGAGCTCCTACAATGAGCAGTTCTTC. Its translation is CASSQEGSESSYNEQFF.

In its sample, this clonotype was seen many times. The chain links TRBV7-9 to TRBJ2-1; tentatively, D is TRBD2 (6 bases). Trimming left V 1 base short and J 7 bases short, with 14 bases between. CDR3 length: 15 amino acids. CDR1 is SEHNR and CDR2 is FQNEAQ in the germline V gene (reference sequence). The CDR3 DNA follows: TGTGCCAGCAGCTTAGTCGAGACCGGGGGTAATGAGCAGTTCTTC. Its translation: CASSLVETGGNEQFF. Looking up the rest from reference TRBV7-9 and TRBJ2-1 gives the full variable domain: DTGVSQNPRHKITKRGQNVTFRCDPISEHNRLYWYRQTLGQGPEFLTYFQNEAQLEKSRLLSDRFSAERPKGSFSTLEIQRTEQGDSAMYLCASSLVETGGNEQFFGPGTRLTVL.